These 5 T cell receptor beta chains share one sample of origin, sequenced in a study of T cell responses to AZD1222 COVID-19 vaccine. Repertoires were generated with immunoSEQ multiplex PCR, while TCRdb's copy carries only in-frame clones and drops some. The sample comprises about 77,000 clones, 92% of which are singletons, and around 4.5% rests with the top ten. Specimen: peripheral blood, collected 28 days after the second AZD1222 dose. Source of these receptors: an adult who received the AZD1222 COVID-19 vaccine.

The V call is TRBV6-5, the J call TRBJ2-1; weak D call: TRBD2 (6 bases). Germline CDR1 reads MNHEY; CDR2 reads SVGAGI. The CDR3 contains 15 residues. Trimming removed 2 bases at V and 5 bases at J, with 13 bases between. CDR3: CASSYHTSPNNEQFF. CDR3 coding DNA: TGTGCCAGCAGTTACCACACTAGCCCTAACAATGAGCAGTTCTTC.

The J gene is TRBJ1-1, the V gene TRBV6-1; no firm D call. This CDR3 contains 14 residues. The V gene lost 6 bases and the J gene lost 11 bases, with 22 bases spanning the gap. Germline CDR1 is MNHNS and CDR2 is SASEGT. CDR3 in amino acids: CASSSHSPTLNAFF. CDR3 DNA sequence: TGTGCCAGCAGCTCCCACAGTCCTACACTGAACGCTTTCTTT.

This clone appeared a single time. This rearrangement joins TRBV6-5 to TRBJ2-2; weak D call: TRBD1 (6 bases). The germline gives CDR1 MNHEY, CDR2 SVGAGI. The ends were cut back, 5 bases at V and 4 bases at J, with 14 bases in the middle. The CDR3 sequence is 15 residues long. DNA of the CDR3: TGTGCCAGCAGTAGAAACAGGGTTACCACCGGGGAGCTGTTTTTT. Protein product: CASSRNRVTTGELFF.

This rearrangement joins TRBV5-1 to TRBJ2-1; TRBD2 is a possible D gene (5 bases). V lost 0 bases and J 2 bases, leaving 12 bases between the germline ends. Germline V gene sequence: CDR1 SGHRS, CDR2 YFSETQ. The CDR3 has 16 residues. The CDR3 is CASSLVSGKAYNEQFF. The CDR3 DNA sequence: TGCGCCAGCAGCTTGGTATCGGGGAAGGCCTACAATGAGCAGTTCTTC.

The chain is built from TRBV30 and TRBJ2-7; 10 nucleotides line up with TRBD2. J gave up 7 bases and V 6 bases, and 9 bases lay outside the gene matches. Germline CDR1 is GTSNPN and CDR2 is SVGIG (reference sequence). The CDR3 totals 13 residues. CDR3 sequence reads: CACLIAGGSEQYF. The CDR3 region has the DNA TGTGCCTGCCTGATAGCGGGAGGTTCAGAGCAGTACTTC.